This T cell receptor beta chain was observed in a study of OX40 agonist ivuxolimab in advanced cancers. Broadly, across the study: Ivuxolimab, which targeted the costimulatory receptor OX40 (CD134), was an agonistic, fully human IgG2 monoclonal antibody. Partial responses occurred in three dose-escalation patients: two with cutaneous melanoma and one with hepatocellular carcinoma. Peripheral TCRbeta sequencing was intended to test whether TCR sequence diversity was altered and clonal T-cell expansion was caused by ivuxolimab. The dose-escalation cohort was about 83% male with a mean age of 60 years, ranging from roughly 23 to 85. Patients were allowed to have had prior anti-PD-1, anti-PD-L1 or anti-CTLA-4 therapy, and 40% of the dose-escalation patients had previously received checkpoint inhibitors. The paper covers the monotherapy dose-escalation part of the phase I ivuxolimab trial, which included N ≈ 50 patients. Intravenous ivuxolimab was administered to patients every 2 weeks at six dose levels: 0.01, 0.1, 0.3, 1.5, 3 and 10 mg/kg. Among the approximately 50 dose-escalation patients, around 19 had hepatocellular carcinoma, approximately 15 melanoma, 9 renal cell carcinoma and 9 head and neck cancer. Results the study describes overall, beyond this receptor: Low levels of normalized T-cell clonal expansion were also seen in some nonresponding patients. At doses from 0.1 to 3.0 mg/kg, clonal expansion was seen in both CD4+ and CD8+ blood T cells between baseline and week 6. The antigen specificity of the peripheral T cells that underwent clonal expansion was not determined. After ivuxolimab, more expanded clones were found on average in CD8+ T cells than in CD4+ T cells. In the 0.1-3.0 mg/kg groups, partial responders were among the patients with the lowest normalized peripheral clonal expansion, particularly in CD8+ T cells.

Patients with autoimmune disease history or receiving systemic immunosuppression were excluded from the trial. Peripheral blood for TCR sequencing was drawn from every dose cohort at baseline, at cycle 4 day 1 and at cycle 7 day 1. The samples were taken from a phase I, first-in-human, multicenter, open-label dose-escalation trial of ivuxolimab. Adults with locally advanced or metastatic melanoma, renal cell carcinoma, hepatocellular carcinoma or head and neck squamous cell carcinoma were enrolled in the trial. Before TCR sequencing, CD4+ T cells and CD8+ T cells were sorted from peripheral blood as separate populations. A word on this clone: Its antigen is currently not known. No base quality values were provided; no much bigger clone lies one nucleotide off.

Trimming takes 7 bases off V and 4 bases off J; junction bases not matched to a gene: 9. CDR3 length: 14 amino acids, cysteine to phenylalanine. Left in the record is the CDR3 DNA by itself, 42 bases read in frame from the first base. Looking up the germline V gene yields CDR1 SGDLS and CDR2 YYNGEE. To sequence the TCRbeta CDR3 region, genomic DNA was isolated from the sorted cells. The immunoSEQ Assay was used to sequence the TCRbeta CDR3 regions. TCRdb holds this immuneACCESS table with in-frame rearrangements only. Some clones are missing; in checked studies, unresolved V genes explain under half, and the rest has no known cause. The sample records 99,000 or so clones, roughly four fifths of which are singletons. 5.5% of the sample lies in the top ten.

This TCR derives from an adult with an advanced solid tumor such as melanoma, head and neck, liver or kidney cancer. Rearrangement joined TRBV9 to TRBJ1-1, with TRBD1 matching 8 junction bases. The specimen comprised CD4+ or CD8+ T cells sorted from blood, sampled in a trial of the OX40 agonist ivuxolimab. The CDR3 reads CASGTGGGLTEAFF. The DNA sequence is given as TGTGCCAGCGGCACAGGGGGGGGACTCACTGAAGCTTTCTTT.